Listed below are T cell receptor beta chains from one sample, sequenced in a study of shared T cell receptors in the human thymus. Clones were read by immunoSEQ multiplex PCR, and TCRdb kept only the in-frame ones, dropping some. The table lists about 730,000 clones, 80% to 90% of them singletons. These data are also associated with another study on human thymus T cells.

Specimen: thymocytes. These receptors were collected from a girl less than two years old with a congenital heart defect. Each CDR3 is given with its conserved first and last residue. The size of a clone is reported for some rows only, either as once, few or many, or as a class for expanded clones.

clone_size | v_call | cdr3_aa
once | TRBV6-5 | CASSQYRGRGITF
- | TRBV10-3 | CAISFAAGTGAEEGGYTF
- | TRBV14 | CASSLRDRGPGNTIYF
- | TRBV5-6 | CASSSQGSDLVIEKLFF
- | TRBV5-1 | CASRWGEMETQYF
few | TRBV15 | CATSRDPWRGRDLRVTEAFF
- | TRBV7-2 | CASSLFAGEYNEQFF
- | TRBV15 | CATSRTKTGRDSNQPQHF
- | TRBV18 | CASSPGGPKRSEQYF
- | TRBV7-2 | CASSPRPYPSYEQYF
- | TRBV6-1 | CASRHRTDEAYGYTF
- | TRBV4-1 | CASSTYRDGVSTEAFF
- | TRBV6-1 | CASKDGAGNGYTF
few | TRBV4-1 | CASSQDLGGHYNEQYF
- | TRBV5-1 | CASSLREVVKISGANVLTF
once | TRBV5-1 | CASSWDTQPLDGYTF
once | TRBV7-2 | CASSRPLTEANNEQFF
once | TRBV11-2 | CASSLGWAIGYTF
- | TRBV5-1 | CASSAGVSTEAFF
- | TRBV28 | CASSCQGDYGYTF
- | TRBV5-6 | CASTACGGPLNTEAFF
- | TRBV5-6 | CASSWLGGGDTEAFF
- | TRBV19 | CASSAQGRFSYEQYF
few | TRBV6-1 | CASSEIRGRDTEAFF
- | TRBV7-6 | CASSVSGSRETQYF
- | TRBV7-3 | CASSRLAGPYEQYF
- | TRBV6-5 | CASTKSGGRVEQFF
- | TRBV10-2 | CASSGQARSYEQYF
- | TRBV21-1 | CAISTGFEEQYF
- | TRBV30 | CAWSDTPWTGKPRQTLF
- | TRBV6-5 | CASSPGKPRQETQYF
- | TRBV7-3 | CASSSRGGRQETQYF
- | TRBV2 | CASQSDSQPSYEQYF
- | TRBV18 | CASSPLRTGGQPQHF
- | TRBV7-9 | CASSQGASWNTF
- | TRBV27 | CASTEGRGHEQYF
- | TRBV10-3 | CTISGVDRVDSGNTIYF
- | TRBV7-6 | CASSSNPGTGGDRNEQFF
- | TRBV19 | CASSIVRQGTYEQYF
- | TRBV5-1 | CASSTTGQPYEQYF
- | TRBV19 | CASSIYFDRPTEQYF
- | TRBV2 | CASSARADSYEQYF
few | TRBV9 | CASSVAPGTGGYGYTF
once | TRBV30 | CAWSVKCGPGDDYGYTF
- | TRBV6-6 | CASSHPQGLGYEQYF
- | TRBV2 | CASSGTLGDYGYTF
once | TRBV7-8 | CASSGRTGLNTGELFF
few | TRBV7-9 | CASSRLRADQPQHF
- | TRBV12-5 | CASGLVQSRDTEAFF
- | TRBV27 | CASSAGGSGLNYGYTF
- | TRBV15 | CATSQRARRGREGANVLTF
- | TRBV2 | CASLQGTALRYGYTF